Presented here are 29 T cell receptor beta chains from one specimen sequenced in a study of T cell responses to AZD1222 COVID-19 vaccine. Using immunoSEQ multiplex PCR, the repertoire was profiled, and TCRdb retains in-frame clones only, with some absent. The sample lists about 83,000 clones, around 85% occurring once. The source material was peripheral blood, sampled 28 days after the second AZD1222 dose. The receptors come from an adult who received the AZD1222 COVID-19 vaccine.

This rearrangement joins TRBV15 to TRBJ2-1; D call uncertain. V was cut by 0 bases and J by 7 bases, with 7 bases left in between. CDR3 size: 13 residues. The germline gives CDR1 LNHNV, CDR2 YYDKDF (reference sequence). CDR3 protein: CATSREPTNEQFF. The CDR3 nucleotides are TGTGCCACCAGCAGAGAGCCTACGAATGAGCAGTTCTTC.

The chain combines TRBV6-4 with TRBJ1-5; TRBD1 aligns across 7 bases. The trim removed 8 bases at V and 5 bases at J, leaving 3 bases unmatched. The CDR3 runs to 12 residues. Germline CDR1 is MRHNA and CDR2 is SNTAGT. CDR3 coding DNA: TGTGCCAGCGCCGACAGGGATCAGCCCCAGCATTTT. Translated: CASADRDQPQHF.

The CDR3 coding sequence is TGTGCCAGCCCCTCCAACACCGGGGAGCTGTTTTTT. It encodes CASPSNTGELFF. The chain has TRBV28 and TRBJ2-2; no firm D call. Germline CDR1 MDHEN, CDR2 SYDVKM. V was clipped by 8 bases and J by 2 bases, with 6 bases between them. The CDR3 is made up of 12 amino acids. Filled out from reference TRBV28 and TRBJ2-2, the complete variable domain reads DVKVTQSSRYLVKRTGEKVFLECVQDMDHENMFWYRQDPGLGLRLIYFSYDVKMKEKGDIPEGYSVSREKKERFSLILESASTNQTSMYLCASPSNTGELFFGEGSRLTVL.

The rearrangement joins TRBV9 to TRBJ2-1, with 7 bases identical to TRBD2. The CDR3 sequence is 15 residues long. In germline, CDR1 is SGDLS, CDR2 YYNGEE. Germline trimming cut 0 bases from V and 2 bases from J; bases unmatched to any gene: 2. This CDR3 is CASSVAGGPYNEQFF. In DNA, the CDR3 is TGTGCCAGCAGCGTAGCGGGAGGCCCCTACAATGAGCAGTTCTTC.

The chain employs TRBV6-5 and TRBJ1-1; 8 nucleotides agree with TRBD1. Germline CDR1 and CDR2: MNHEY and SVGAGI. J was trimmed by 1 base and V by 5 bases; bases with no gene match: 6. The CDR3 has 15 amino acids. The CDR3 nucleotides read TGTGCCAGCAGTACCCGGACAGGGCGGAACACTGAAGCTTTCTTT. This gives the protein CASSTRTGRNTEAFF.

The chain is built from TRBV28 and TRBJ2-3, with a tentative D call TRBD2 (6 bases). Looked up from germline, CDR1 is MDHEN and CDR2 is SYDVKM. This CDR3 spans 12 amino acids. Between the trimmed V and J ends, which lost 6 bases and 13 bases, there was a span of 17 bases. The CDR3 bases are TGTGCCAGCAGCCTTCGGGACTCGACTAAGTATTTT. Amino acid sequence: CASSLRDSTKYF.

CDR3 in amino acids: CASSLEGLAGVEQYF. As DNA, the CDR3 is TGTGCCAGCAGCTTAGAGGGTCTAGCGGGAGTAGAGCAGTACTTC. The chain uses TRBV7-8 and TRBJ2-7; TRBD2 aligns across 10 bases. The germline V gene encodes CDR1 SGHVS and CDR2 FQNEAQ. V shed 1 base and J 7 bases; nucleotides not matched to a gene: 7. This CDR3 comprises 15 residues.

The gene calls are TRBV29-1 and TRBJ1-2; D call uncertain. There are 12 residues in the CDR3. Trimming pared 3 bases from V and 2 bases from J, leaving 7 bases between. Germline lookup yields CDR1 SQVTM and CDR2 ANQGSEA. This CDR3 reads CSVERRNYGYTF. CDR3 DNA: TGCAGCGTTGAGCGGCGGAACTATGGCTACACCTTC.

The chain combines TRBV6-6 with TRBJ1-2; no reliable D call. Germline CDR1 is MNHNY and CDR2 is SVGAGI (reference sequence). The CDR3 extends over 12 amino acids. The ends were cut back, 5 bases at V and 6 bases at J, with 10 bases in the middle. The CDR3 nucleotides read TGTGCCAGCAGTAGGGCACGGGATGGCTACACCTTC. It is translated as CASSRARDGYTF.

This clone was seen a single time. V is TRBV20-1 and J is TRBJ2-7; tentative D call: TRBD2 (6 bases). Looked up from germline, CDR1 is DFQATT and CDR2 is SNEGSKA (reference sequence). The CDR3 is 14 amino acids. The V end was cut by 3 bases, the J end by 0 bases, with 12 bases between. The CDR3 DNA sequence: TGCAGTGCTAGTAACCGGGAGAGCTCCTACGAGCAGTACTTC. It specifies CSASNRESSYEQYF.

Here the CDR3 reads CASSVDWRAGYGYTF. CDR3 DNA sequence: TGTGCCAGCAGCGTCGATTGGCGGGCGGGCTATGGCTACACCTTC. The chain has TRBV9 and TRBJ1-2; D remains ambiguous. Germline V gene lookup returns CDR1 SGDLS and CDR2 YYNGEE. CDR3 length: 15 amino acids. V lost 2 bases to trimming and J lost 4 bases, with 15 bases between them.

The chain combines TRBV5-8 with TRBJ2-7, with 7 bases lining up with TRBD2. Germline V gene data show CDR1 as SGHTS and CDR2 as YDEGEE. V shed 0 bases and J 6 bases; nucleotides not matched to a gene: 6. This CDR3 has 14 amino acids. DNA for the CDR3: TGTGCCAGCAGCTTGGACGGGACTACGATCGAGCAGTACTTC. Its protein product is CASSLDGTTIEQYF.

The CDR3, as DNA: TGTGCCAGCACCCTAGCGACAGGATCCAACGAGCAGTACTTC. The encoded protein is CASTLATGSNEQYF. The chain couples TRBV28 to TRBJ2-7; TRBD1 or TRBD2 may be the D gene (6 bases each). There are 14 residues in the CDR3. The germline CDR1 and CDR2 sequences are MDHEN and SYDVKM. V lost 7 bases and J 5 bases, leaving 18 bases between the germline ends.

V gene TRBV28 combines with J gene TRBJ1-4; unclear D gene. V dropped 6 bases and J dropped 2 bases, with 13 bases sitting between them. There are 15 residues in the CDR3. Looked up from germline, CDR1 is MDHEN and CDR2 is SYDVKM. Here the CDR3 DNA reads TGTGCCAGCAGCGCTACCGGAGGGACTAATGAAAAACTGTTTTTT. It specifies CASSATGGTNEKLFF.

In nucleotides, the CDR3 is TGTGCCACCAGTGATTCCCGTCAAGGGGGCACAGATACGCAGTATTTT. This encodes CATSDSRQGGTDTQYF. The chain is built from TRBV24-1 and TRBJ2-3, with a weak D call TRBD1 (5 bases). CDR3 length equals 16 residues. Germline CDR1 is KGHDR and CDR2 is SFDVKD. Trimming left V 2 bases short and J 1 base short, with 12 bases between.

This chain links TRBV19 with TRBJ2-7; 12 bases are shared with TRBD1. The germline V gene has CDR1 LNHDA and CDR2 SQIVND (reference sequence). J lost 7 bases, V lost 5 bases, and 24 bases had no gene match. This CDR3 has 20 amino acids. The CDR3 sequence: CASSPRDRGHPRLAGKEQYF. CDR3 bases: TGTGCCAGTAGTCCCCGGGACAGGGGGCACCCACGGCTAGCGGGAAAGGAGCAGTACTTC.

The chain has TRBV19 and TRBJ2-7, with D tentatively TRBD2 (7 bases). V was shortened by 5 bases and J by 1 base, with 12 bases between the two germline ends. The CDR3 totals 14 residues. Per germline, CDR1 LNHDA and CDR2 SQIVND (reference sequence). CDR3 amino acids: CASSPGGASYEQYF. In DNA, the CDR3 is TGTGCCAGTAGTCCGGGGGGCGCTTCCTACGAGCAGTACTTC.

The CDR3 DNA reads TGCGCCAGCAGCTTGGTTCAGGGGGCGGACAACACCGGGGAGCTGTTTTTT. Amino acid sequence: CASSLVQGADNTGELFF. The rearrangement uses TRBV5-1 and TRBJ2-2; 8 nucleotides align to TRBD1. CDR3 size: 17 residues. CDR1 and CDR2 from the germline V gene are SGHRS and YFSETQ. V lost 0 bases to trimming and J lost 2 bases; unmatched junction nucleotides: 6.

The rearrangement joins TRBV29-1 to TRBJ1-5; maybe TRBD1 (5 bases). From germline, CDR1 is SQVTM and CDR2 ANQGSEA. This CDR3 is built from 15 residues. Trimming shortened V by 1 base and J by 4 bases, and 14 bases separated the two germline ends. CDR3 residues: CSVEVTGEENQPQHF. Here the CDR3 DNA reads TGCAGCGTTGAAGTCACAGGAGAAGAGAATCAGCCCCAGCATTTT. The variable domain in full, completed from reference TRBV29-1 and TRBJ1-5, reads SAVISQKPSRDICQRGTSLTIQCQVDSQVTMMFWYRQQPGQSLTLIATANQGSEATYESGFVIDKFPISRPNLTFSTLTVSNMSPEDSSIYLCSVEVTGEENQPQHFGDGTRLSIL.

This clone was seen a single time. This chain connects TRBV19 to TRBJ1-5; D is ambiguous. CDR1 and CDR2 (germline): LNHDA, SQIVND (reference sequence). Trimming cost V 7 bases and J 3 bases, with 13 bases left between them. The CDR3 contains 14 residues. CDR3 in amino acids: CASTPGSDNQPQHF. The CDR3 coding sequence is TGTGCCAGTACCCCCGGGTCAGACAATCAGCCCCAGCATTTT.

This chain joins TRBV6-5 and TRBJ1-5; TRBD1 matches 7 bases. Germline loops: CDR1 MNHEY, CDR2 SVGAGI. The CDR3 is made up of 15 amino acids. V shed 6 bases, J shed 0 bases, and the junction held 5 bases outside the gene matches. The CDR3 loop reads CASSWDSDSNQPQHF. DNA of the CDR3: TGTGCCAGCAGCTGGGACAGTGATAGCAATCAGCCCCAGCATTTT.

The chain uses TRBV2 and TRBJ2-7; 7 bases match TRBD1. The length of the CDR3 is 15 residues. CDR1 is SNHLY and CDR2 is FYNNEI in the germline V gene. V lost 0 bases, J lost 2 bases, and 4 bases stayed unmatched. CDR3 loop: CASSEASDRPYEQYF. Written as DNA, the CDR3 is TGTGCCAGCAGTGAAGCCTCGGACAGGCCCTACGAGCAGTACTTC.

CDR3 bases: TGTGCCAGCAGTGACAGGGGCGAGAATCAGCCCCAGCATTTT. Residues: CASSDRGENQPQHF. The V and J genes are TRBV6-1 and TRBJ1-5; perhaps TRBD1 as D (6 bases). Germline V gene sequence: CDR1 MNHNS, CDR2 SASEGT. CDR3 length: 14 residues. The V end was cut by 3 bases, the J end by 4 bases, with 10 bases between.

The chain is built from TRBV3-1 (or the pseudogene TRBV3-2) and TRBJ1-5; unclear D gene. The V gene's germline CDR1 is LGHDT and CDR2 YNNKEL (reference sequence). Trimming shortened V by 1 base and J by 7 bases, and 5 bases separated the two germline ends. This CDR3 has 12 residues. For the CDR3, the DNA is TGTGCCAGCAGCCAAGGCGGGCAGCCCCAGCATTTT. This codes for CASSQGGQPQHF.

V is TRBV5-1 and J is TRBJ2-3; 7 nucleotides align to TRBD2. V trimming: 2 bases; J trimming: 6 bases; junction bases outside the gene matches: 6. The germline gives CDR1 SGHRS, CDR2 YFSETQ. The CDR3 has 14 residues. The CDR3 DNA reads as TGCGCCAGCAGCTTTGGACTAGTTGGCGATACGCAGTATTTT. Translated, it gives CASSFGLVGDTQYF.

This chain connects TRBV3-1 (or the pseudogene TRBV3-2) to TRBJ2-2; 12 positions match TRBD2. V trimming: 4 bases; J trimming: 6 bases; junction bases outside the gene matches: 9. The CDR3 extends over 17 amino acids. The V gene's germline CDR1 is LGHDT and CDR2 YNNKEL (reference sequence). The CDR3 protein is CASSLPLAGGMAGELFF. The CDR3 region has the DNA TGTGCCAGCAGCCTTCCCCTAGCGGGGGGGATGGCCGGGGAGCTGTTTTTT.

This chain links TRBV24-1 with TRBJ1-5; 8 nucleotides agree with TRBD1. Germline CDR1 KGHDR, CDR2 SFDVKD. Germline trimming cut 5 bases from V and 6 bases from J; bases unmatched to any gene: 5. The CDR3 totals 14 residues. The CDR3 loop reads CATSVGTGLQPQHF. CDR3 bases: TGTGCCACCAGTGTCGGGACAGGCCTTCAGCCCCAGCATTTT.

The chain combines TRBV19 with TRBJ1-3; 10 bases are shared with TRBD1. CDR1 and CDR2 (germline): LNHDA, SQIVND (reference sequence). V shed 7 bases and J 7 bases; nucleotides not matched to a gene: 16. The CDR3 sequence is 17 residues long. DNA for the CDR3: TGTGCCAGTACATTTCGCGGGACAGGGGCCATCGGGAACACCATATATTTT. Its protein product is CASTFRGTGAIGNTIYF.

The V call is TRBV24-1, the J call TRBJ2-1; 9 bases line up with TRBD2. The CDR3 runs to 15 residues. The V segment lost 5 bases and the J segment 8 bases; nucleotides outside the gene matches: 9. Germline CDR1 reads KGHDR; CDR2 reads SFDVKD. CDR3 region: CATSVSSGKFDEQFF. The CDR3 DNA sequence: TGTGCCACCAGTGTTTCTAGCGGGAAGTTTGATGAGCAGTTCTTC.